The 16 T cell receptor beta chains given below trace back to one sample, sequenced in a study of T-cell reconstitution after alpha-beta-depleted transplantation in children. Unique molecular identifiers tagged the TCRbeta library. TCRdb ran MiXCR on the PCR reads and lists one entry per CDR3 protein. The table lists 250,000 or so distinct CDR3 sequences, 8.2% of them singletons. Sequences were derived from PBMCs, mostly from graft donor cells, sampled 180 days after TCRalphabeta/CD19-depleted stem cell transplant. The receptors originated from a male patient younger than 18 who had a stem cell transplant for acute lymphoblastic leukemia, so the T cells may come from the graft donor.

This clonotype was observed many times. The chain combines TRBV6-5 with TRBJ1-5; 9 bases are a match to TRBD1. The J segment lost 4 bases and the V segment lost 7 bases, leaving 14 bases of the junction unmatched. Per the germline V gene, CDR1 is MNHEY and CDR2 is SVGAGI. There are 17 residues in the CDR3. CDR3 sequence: CASTNHRGRRVNQPQHF. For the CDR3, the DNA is TGTGCCAGCACGAACCACAGGGGGCGTCGGGTTAATCAGCCCCAGCATTTT.

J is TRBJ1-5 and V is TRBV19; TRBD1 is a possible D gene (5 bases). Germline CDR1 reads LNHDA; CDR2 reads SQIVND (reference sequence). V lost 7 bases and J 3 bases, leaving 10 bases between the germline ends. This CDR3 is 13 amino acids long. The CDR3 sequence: CASTRDLNQPQHF. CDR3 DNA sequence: TGTGCCAGTACACGGGACCTCAATCAGCCCCAGCATTTT.

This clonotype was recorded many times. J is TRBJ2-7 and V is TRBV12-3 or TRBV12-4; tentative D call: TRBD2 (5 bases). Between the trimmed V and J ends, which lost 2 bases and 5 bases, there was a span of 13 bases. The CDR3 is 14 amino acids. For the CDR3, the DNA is TGTGCCAGCAGTTTAAGAGTAGCGTACCACGAGCAGTACTTC. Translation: CASSLRVAYHEQYF.

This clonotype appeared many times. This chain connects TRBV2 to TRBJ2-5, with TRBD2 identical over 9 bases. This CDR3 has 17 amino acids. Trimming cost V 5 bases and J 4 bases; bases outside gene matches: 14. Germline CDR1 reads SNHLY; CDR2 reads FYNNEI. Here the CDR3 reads CASSLHRGLAGIETQYF. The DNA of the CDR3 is TGTGCCAGCAGTCTTCACCGGGGTCTAGCGGGAATAGAGACCCAGTACTTC.

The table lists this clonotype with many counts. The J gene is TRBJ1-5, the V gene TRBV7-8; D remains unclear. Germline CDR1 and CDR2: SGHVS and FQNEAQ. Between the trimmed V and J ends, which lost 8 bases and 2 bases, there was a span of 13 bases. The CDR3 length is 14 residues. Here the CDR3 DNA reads TGTGCCAGCTCCCGAGGGATGGGCAATCAGCCCCAGCATTTT. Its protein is CASSRGMGNQPQHF.

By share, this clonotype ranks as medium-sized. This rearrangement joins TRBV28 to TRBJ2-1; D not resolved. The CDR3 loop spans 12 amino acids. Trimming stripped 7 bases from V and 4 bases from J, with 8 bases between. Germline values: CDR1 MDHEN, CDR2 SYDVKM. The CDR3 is CASTLGYNEQFF. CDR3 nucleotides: TGTGCCAGCACGCTAGGGTACAATGAGCAGTTCTTC. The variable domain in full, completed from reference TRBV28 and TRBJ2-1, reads DVKVTQSSRYLVKRTGEKVFLECVQDMDHENMFWYRQDPGLGLRLIYFSYDVKMKEKGDIPEGYSVSREKKERFSLILESASTNQTSMYLCASTLGYNEQFFGPGTRLTVL.

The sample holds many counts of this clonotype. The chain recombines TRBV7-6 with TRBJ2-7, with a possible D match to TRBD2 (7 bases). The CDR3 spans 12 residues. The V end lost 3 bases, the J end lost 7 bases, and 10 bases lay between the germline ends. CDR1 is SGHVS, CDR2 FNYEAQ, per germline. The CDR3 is CASSLRGREQYF. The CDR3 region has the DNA TGTGCCAGCAGCTTGCGGGGGCGGGAGCAGTACTTC.

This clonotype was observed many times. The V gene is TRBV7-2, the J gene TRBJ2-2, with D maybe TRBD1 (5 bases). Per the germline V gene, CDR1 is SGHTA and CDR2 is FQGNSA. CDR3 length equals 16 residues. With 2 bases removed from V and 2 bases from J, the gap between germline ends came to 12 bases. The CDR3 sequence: CASSLYRQLNTGELFF. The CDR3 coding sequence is TGTGCCAGCAGCTTATACAGGCAACTCAACACCGGGGAGCTGTTTTTT. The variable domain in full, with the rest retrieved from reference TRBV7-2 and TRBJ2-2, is GAGVSQSPSNKVTEKGKDVELRCDPISGHTALYWYRQSLGQGLEFLIYFQGNSAPDKSGLPSDRFSAERTGGSVSTLTIQRTQQEDSAVYLCASSLYRQLNTGELFFGEGSRLTVL.

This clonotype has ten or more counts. CDR3 nucleotides: TGTGCCAGCAGTTTTGGGACAGGGTTCACAGATACGCAGTATTTT. This codes for CASSFGTGFTDTQYF. V and J are TRBV12-3 or TRBV12-4 and TRBJ2-3, with TRBD1 identical over 9 bases. The CDR3 is made up of 15 amino acids. The junction had 3 bases not matched to a gene; V was cut back by 3 bases and J by 2 bases.

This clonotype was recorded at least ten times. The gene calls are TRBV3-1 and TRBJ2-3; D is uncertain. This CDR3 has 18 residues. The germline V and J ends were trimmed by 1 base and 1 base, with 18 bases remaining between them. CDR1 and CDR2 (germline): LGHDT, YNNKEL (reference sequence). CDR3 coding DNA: TGTGCCAGCAGCCAAGGTCCCCAGACCAAAGCAGGCACAGATACGCAGTATTTT. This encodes CASSQGPQTKAGTDTQYF.

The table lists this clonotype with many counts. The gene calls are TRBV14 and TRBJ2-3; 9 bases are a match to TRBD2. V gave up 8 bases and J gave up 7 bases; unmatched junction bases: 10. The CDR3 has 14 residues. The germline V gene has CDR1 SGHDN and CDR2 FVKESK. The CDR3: CASAHSGGKNTQYF. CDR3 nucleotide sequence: TGTGCCAGCGCTCATAGCGGGGGAAAAAATACGCAGTATTTT.

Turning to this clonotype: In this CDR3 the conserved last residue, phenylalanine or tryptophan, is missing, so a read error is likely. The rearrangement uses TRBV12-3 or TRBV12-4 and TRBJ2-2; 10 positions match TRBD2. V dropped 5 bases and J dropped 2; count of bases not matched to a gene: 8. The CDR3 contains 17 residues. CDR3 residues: CASSPRTSGPNTGELFS. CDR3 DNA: TGTGCCAGCAGTCCTCGGACTAGCGGCCCTAACACCGGGGAGCTGTTTTCT.

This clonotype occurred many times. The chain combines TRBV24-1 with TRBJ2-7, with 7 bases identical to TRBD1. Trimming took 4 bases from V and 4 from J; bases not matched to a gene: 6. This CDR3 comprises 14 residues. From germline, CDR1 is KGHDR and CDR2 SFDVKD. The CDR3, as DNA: TGTGCCACCAGTGACCCCGGGACAGATTACGAGCAGTACTTC. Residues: CATSDPGTDYEQYF.

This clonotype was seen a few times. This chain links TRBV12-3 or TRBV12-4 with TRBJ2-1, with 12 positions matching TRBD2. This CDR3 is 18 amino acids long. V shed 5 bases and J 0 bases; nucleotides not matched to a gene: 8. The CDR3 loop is CASSLTSGGPRSYNEQFF. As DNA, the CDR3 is TGTGCCAGCAGTCTTACTAGCGGGGGGCCCCGCTCCTACAATGAGCAGTTCTTC.

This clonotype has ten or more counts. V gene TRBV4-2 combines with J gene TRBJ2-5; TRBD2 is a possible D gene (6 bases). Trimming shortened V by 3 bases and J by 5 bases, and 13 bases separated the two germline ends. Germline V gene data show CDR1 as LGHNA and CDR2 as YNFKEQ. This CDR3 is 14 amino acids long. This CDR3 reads CASSQALALETQYF. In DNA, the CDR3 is TGTGCCAGCAGCCAGGCCCTAGCGCTTGAGACCCAGTACTTC.

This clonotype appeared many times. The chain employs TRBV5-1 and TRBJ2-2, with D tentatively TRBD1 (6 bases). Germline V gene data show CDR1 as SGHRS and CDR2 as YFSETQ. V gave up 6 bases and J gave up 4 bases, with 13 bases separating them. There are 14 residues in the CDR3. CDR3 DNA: TGCGCCAGCAAGGCCGGGACAACCACCGGGGAGCTGTTTTTT. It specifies CASKAGTTTGELFF. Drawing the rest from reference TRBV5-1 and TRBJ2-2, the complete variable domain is KAGVTQTPRYLIKTRGQQVTLSCSPISGHRSVSWYQQTPGQGLQFLFEYFSETQRNKGNFPGRFSGRQFSNSRSEMNVSTLELGDSALYLCASKAGTTTGELFFGEGSRLTVL.